This passage covers 11 T cell receptor beta chains from one sample sequenced in a study of tumor-infiltrating lymphocytes in primary liver carcinoma. The authors made TCR beta cDNA from 500 ng total RNA with a constant-region primer. Library construction for TCR beta comprised three nested multiplex PCR rounds performed with slightly modified ARM-PCR. The first two PCR rounds used TRBV1-TRBV30 primers with a Cbeta primer, 10 cycles each. TCRdb used MiXCR to reprocess the multiplex PCR reads, holding one entry per CDR3 protein. The data hold around 120,000 distinct CDR3 sequences, with about 59% observed a single time. Co-extracting RNA and DNA was done with about 20-34 mg of unsorted bulk tissue as input. Specimen: liver tumor tissue from sampling region 1. Subset here: tumor region T1, superior pole. The receptors were sampled from an older woman with primary liver carcinoma and hepatitis B virus infection.

This clonotype was detected ten times or more. V usage is TRBV7-8 and J usage is TRBJ1-1, with D perhaps TRBD1 (5 bases). Germline assignment: CDR1 SGHVS and CDR2 FQNEAQ. The CDR3 sequence is 14 residues long. V was clipped by 4 bases and J by 1 base, with 10 bases between them. The CDR3 loop reads CASSSGAWNTEAFF. The CDR3 coding sequence is TGTGCCAGCAGCTCCGGGGCGTGGAACACTGAAGCTTTCTTT.

For this clonotype: The junction does not match germline at one end; this may be a read error. The CDR3 sequence is CDSSRLNPELANEQFF. The CDR3, as DNA: TGTGACAGCAGCCGACTAAACCCCGAGCTTGCCAATGAACAGTTCTTC. The chain has TRBV11-2 and TRBJ2-1, with D tentatively TRBD2 (5 bases). In germline, CDR1 is SGHAT, CDR2 FQNNGV. This CDR3 has 16 amino acids. Using reference TRBV11-2 and TRBJ2-1 for the parts outside the CDR3, the full variable domain is EAGVAQSPRYKIIEKRQSVAFWCNPISGHATLYWYQQILGQGPKLLIQFQNNGVVDDSQLPKDRFSAERLKGVDSTLKIQPAKLEDSAVYLCDSSRLNPELANEQFFGPGTRLTVL.

Note on this clonotype: The junction departs from the called germline gene at one end, perhaps through a read error. V usage is TRBV29-1 and J usage is TRBJ2-7; D tentatively fits TRBD1 or TRBD2 (6 bases each). CDR3 size: 14 residues. Germline lookup yields CDR1 SQVTM and CDR2 ANQGSEA. CDR3 DNA sequence: TGTAGCGTTGGAGGGGGACGGGGCGTCTACGAGCAGTACTTC. Translation gives CSVGGGRGVYEQYF.

A note on this clonotype: A much larger clone sits a single nucleotide away, making a read error possible. The chain carries TRBV10-3 and TRBJ1-3; a possible D gene is TRBD1 (6 bases). The CDR3 length is 15 residues. Germline values: CDR1 ENHRY, CDR2 SYGVKD. The CDR3 DNA reads TGTGCCATCAGAACCGGGACAAACTCTAGAAACACCATATATTTT. It encodes CAIRTGTNSRNTIYF.

The chain couples TRBV7-9 to TRBJ2-1; TRBD2 is a possible D gene (6 bases). The CDR3 covers 16 residues. Germline loops: CDR1 SEHNR, CDR2 FQNEAQ (reference sequence). Trimming took off 3 bases at V and 3 bases at J, with 15 bases between the two ends. The CDR3 loop reads CASSLGLADVYNEQFF. DNA for the CDR3: TGTGCCAGCAGCTTGGGACTTGCGGATGTCTACAATGAGCAGTTCTTC.

In regard to this clonotype: The junction departs from germline at one end; a sequencing error may be responsible. The chain uses TRBV28 and TRBJ1-6; D gene ambiguous. Germline CDR1 is MDHEN and CDR2 is SYDVKM. CDR3 size: 12 residues. The CDR3 sequence is CASSRPNSPPHF. The CDR3 coding sequence is TGTGCCAGCAGCAGACCGAATTCACCCCCCCACTTT.

To note about this clonotype: This may be a read error, as it is one base from a much larger clone. This chain uses TRBV6-2 or TRBV6-3 with TRBJ2-6; no definite D call. V was clipped by 5 bases and J by 1 base, with 6 bases between them. Looked up from germline, CDR1 is MNHEY and CDR2 is SVGEGT. This CDR3 is 14 amino acids long. The DNA for the CDR3 is TGTGCCAGCAGTCACGGGTCTGGGGCCAACGTCCTGACTTTC. Protein product: CASSHGSGANVLTF.

Remarks on this clonotype: This may arise from a read error, as a much more abundant clone is one base away. The V gene is TRBV6-1, the J gene TRBJ1-5; the match to TRBD1 covers 9 bases. V dropped 8 bases and J dropped 3; count of bases not matched to a gene: 17. Per germline, CDR1 MNHNS and CDR2 SASEGT. The CDR3 contains 18 residues. The CDR3 coding sequence is TGTGCCAGCGGGTGGGAACAGGGGGCTATGAGATACAATCAGCCCCAGCATTTT. Amino acid sequence: CASGWEQGAMRYNQPQHF.

This clonotype has a count of ten or more. The chain links TRBV29-1 to TRBJ2-7; no firm D call. Germline lookup yields CDR1 SQVTM and CDR2 ANQGSEA. V was trimmed by 4 bases and J by 0 bases, leaving 7 bases between them. The CDR3 runs to 12 residues. This chain's CDR3 is CSVGVSSYEQYF. In nucleotides, the CDR3 is TGCAGCGTTGGGGTTTCCTCCTACGAGCAGTACTTC.

The V and J genes are TRBV30 and TRBJ2-7; tentative D call: TRBD1 (6 bases). CDR1 is GTSNPN, CDR2 SVGIG, per germline (reference sequence). The CDR3 is 12 amino acids. The V end lost 4 bases, the J end lost 2 bases, and 9 bases lay between the germline ends. DNA for the CDR3: TGTGCCTGGAACCAGGGGACCTACGAGCAGTACTTC. Its protein product is CAWNQGTYEQYF.

The gene calls are TRBV29-1 and TRBJ2-1; 7 nucleotides line up with TRBD2. The CDR3 is made up of 16 amino acids. Germline lookup yields CDR1 SQVTM and CDR2 ANQGSEA. CDR3 residues: CNIVDSAGANYNEQFF. The DNA for the CDR3 is TGCAACATCGTTGACTCGGCGGGAGCGAACTACAATGAGCAGTTCTTC.